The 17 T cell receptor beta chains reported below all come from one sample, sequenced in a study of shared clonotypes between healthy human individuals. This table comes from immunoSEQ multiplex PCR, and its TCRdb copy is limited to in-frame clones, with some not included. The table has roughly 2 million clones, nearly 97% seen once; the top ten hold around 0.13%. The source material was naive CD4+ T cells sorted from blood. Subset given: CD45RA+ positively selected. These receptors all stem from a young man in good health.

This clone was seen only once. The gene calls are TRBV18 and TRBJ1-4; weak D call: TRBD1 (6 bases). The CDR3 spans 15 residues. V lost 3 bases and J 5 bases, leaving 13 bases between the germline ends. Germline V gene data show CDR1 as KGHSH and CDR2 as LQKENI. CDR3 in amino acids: CASSPVQGRNEKLFF. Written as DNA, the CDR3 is TGTGCCAGCTCACCCGTACAGGGTAGAAATGAAAAACTGTTTTTT.

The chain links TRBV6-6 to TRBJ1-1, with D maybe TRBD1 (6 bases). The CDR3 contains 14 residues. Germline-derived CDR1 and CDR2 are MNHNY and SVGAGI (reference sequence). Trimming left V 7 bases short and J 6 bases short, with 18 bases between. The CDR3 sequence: CASTTSQGLPEAFF. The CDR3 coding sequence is TGTGCCAGCACCACGTCACAGGGTTTGCCTGAAGCTTTCTTT.

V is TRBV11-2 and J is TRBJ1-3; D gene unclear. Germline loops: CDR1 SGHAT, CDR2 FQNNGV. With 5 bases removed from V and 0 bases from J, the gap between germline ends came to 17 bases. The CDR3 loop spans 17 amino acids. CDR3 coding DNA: TGTGCCAGCAGCCTTCTCGGGAGGCCCTACTCTGGAAACACCATATATTTT. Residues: CASSLLGRPYSGNTIYF.

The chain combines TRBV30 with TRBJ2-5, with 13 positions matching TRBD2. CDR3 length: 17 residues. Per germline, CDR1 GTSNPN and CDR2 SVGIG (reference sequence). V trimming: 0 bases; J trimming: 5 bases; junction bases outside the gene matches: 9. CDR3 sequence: CAWSVQRTSGSVETQYF. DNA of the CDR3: TGTGCCTGGAGTGTACAGCGGACTAGCGGGAGTGTGGAGACCCAGTACTTC.

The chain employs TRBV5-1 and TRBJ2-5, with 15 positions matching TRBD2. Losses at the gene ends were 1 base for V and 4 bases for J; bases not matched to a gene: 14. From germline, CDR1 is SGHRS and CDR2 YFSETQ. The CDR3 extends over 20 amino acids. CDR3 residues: CASSLRMVGTSGGPRETQYF. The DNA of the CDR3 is TGCGCCAGCAGCTTGAGGATGGTCGGGACTAGCGGGGGGCCGCGAGAGACCCAGTACTTC.

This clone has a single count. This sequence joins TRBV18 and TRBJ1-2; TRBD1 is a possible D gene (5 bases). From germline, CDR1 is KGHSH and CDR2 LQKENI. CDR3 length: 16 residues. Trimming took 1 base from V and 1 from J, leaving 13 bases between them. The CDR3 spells CASSPLDERGNYGYTF. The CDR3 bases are TGTGCCAGCTCACCACTCGACGAGAGGGGTAACTATGGCTACACCTTC.

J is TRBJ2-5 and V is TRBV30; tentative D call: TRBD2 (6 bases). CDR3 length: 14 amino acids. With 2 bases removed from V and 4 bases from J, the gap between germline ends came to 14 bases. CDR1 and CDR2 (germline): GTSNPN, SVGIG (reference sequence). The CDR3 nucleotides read TGTGCCTGGAGTCGAGTCTCCGGGAGAGAGACCCAGTACTTC. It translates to CAWSRVSGRETQYF.

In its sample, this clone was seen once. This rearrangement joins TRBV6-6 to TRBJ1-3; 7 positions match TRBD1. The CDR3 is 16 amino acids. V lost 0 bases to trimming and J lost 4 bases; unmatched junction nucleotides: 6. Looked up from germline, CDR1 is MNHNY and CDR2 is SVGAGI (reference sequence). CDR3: CASSYSNYRGGNTIYF. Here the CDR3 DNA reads TGTGCCAGCAGTTACTCGAATTACAGGGGCGGAAACACCATATATTTT.

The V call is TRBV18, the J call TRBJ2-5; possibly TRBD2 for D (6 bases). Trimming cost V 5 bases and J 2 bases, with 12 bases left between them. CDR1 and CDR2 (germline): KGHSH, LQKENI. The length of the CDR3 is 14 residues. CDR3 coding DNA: TGTGCCAGCTCAATACGCGGGAATCAAGAGACCCAGTACTTC. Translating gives CASSIRGNQETQYF.

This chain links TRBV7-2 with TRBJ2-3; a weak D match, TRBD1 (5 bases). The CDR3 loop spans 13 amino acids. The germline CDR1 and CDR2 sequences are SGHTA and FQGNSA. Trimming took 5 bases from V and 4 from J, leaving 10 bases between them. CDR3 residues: CASSPQVADTQYF. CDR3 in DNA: TGTGCCAGCAGCCCACAGGTGGCAGATACGCAGTATTTT.

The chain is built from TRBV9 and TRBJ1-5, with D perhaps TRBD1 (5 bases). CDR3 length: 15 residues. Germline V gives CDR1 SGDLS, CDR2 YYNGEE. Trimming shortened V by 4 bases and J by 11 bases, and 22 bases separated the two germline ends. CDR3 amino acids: CASSLTRDPTEAQHF. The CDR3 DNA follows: TGTGCCAGCAGCTTAACCAGGGACCCCACTGAGGCCCAGCATTTT.

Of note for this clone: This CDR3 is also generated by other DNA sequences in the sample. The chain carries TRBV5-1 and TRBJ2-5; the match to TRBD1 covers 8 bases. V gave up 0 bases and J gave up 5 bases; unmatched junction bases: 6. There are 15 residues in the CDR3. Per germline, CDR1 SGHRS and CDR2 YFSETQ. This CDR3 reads CASSLGDRGAETQYF. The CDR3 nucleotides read TGCGCCAGCAGCTTGGGAGACAGGGGAGCGGAGACCCAGTACTTC.

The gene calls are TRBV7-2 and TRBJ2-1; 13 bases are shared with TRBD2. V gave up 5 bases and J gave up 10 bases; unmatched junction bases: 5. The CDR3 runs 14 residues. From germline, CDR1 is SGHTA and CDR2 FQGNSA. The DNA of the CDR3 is TGTGCCAGCAGCCAGGGGACTAGCGGGACGGAGCAGTTCTTC. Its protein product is CASSQGTSGTEQFF.

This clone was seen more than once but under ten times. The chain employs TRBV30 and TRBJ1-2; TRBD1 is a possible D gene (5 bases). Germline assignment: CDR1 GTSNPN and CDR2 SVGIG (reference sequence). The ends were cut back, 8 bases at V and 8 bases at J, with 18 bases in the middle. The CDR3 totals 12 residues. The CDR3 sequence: CASRDGVEGYTF. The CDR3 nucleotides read TGTGCCAGCCGGGACGGGGTGGAGGGCTACACCTTC.

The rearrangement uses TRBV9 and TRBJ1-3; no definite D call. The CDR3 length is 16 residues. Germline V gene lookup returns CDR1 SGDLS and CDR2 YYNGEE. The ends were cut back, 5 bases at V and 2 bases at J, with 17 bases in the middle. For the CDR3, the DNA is TGTGCCAGCAGTTCCCTTGACACGGGCCCTGGAAACACCATATATTTT. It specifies CASSSLDTGPGNTIYF.

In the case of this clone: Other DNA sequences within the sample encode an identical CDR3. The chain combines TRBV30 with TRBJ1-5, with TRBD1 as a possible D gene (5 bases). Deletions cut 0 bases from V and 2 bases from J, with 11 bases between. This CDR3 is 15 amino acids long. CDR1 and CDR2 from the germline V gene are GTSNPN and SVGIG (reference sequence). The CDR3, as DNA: TGTGCCTGGAGTGTATCTGGGGGAGGCAATCAGCCCCAGCATTTT. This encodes CAWSVSGGGNQPQHF.

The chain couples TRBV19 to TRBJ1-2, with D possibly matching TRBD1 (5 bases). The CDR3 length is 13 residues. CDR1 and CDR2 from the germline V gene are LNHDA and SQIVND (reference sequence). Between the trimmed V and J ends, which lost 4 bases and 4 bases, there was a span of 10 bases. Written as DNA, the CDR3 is TGTGCCAGTAGTACTCGGGACCTCTATGGCTACACCTTC. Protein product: CASSTRDLYGYTF.